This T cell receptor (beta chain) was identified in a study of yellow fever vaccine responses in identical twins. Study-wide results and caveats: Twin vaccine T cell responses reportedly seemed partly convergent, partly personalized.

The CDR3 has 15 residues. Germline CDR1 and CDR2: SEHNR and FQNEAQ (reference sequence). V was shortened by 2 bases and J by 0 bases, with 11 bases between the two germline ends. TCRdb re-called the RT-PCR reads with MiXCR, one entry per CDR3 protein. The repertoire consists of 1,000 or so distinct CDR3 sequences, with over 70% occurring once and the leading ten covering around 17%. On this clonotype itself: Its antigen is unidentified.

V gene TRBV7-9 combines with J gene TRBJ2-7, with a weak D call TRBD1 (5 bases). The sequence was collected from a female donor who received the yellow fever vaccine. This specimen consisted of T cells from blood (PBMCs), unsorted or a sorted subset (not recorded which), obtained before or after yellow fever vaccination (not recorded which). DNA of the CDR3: TGTGCCAGCAGCTTATCAGGACACCTCTCCTACGAGCAGTACTTC. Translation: CASSLSGHLSYEQYF. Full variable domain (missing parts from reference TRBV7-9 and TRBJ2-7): DTGVSQNPRHKITKRGQNVTFRCDPISEHNRLYWYRQTLGQGPEFLTYFQNEAQLEKSRLLSDRFSAERPKGSFSTLEIQRTEQGDSAMYLCASSLSGHLSYEQYFGPGTRLTVT.